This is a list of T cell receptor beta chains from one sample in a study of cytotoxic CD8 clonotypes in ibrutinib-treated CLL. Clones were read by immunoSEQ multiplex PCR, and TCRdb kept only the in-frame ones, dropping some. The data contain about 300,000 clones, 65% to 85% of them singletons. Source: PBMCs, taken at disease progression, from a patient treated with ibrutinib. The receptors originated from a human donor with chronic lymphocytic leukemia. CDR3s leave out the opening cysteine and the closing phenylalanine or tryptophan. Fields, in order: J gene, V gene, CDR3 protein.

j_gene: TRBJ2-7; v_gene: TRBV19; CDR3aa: ASSIYGGPYEQY
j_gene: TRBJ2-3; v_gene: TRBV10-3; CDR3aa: AISESRAGGSTDTQY
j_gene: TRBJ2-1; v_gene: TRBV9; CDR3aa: ASSVGGASNEQF
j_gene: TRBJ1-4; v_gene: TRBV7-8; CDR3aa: ASSRLGGEKLF
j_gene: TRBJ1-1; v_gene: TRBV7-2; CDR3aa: ASSRGGTGPAQGAF
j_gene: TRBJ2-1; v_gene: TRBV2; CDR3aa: ASRPGHYNEQF
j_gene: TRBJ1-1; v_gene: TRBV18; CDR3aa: ASSPQGTVMNTEAF
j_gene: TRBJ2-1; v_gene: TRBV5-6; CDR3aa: ASSLGRGEQF
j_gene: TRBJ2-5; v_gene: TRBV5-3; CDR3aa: ARSLNSQNLQETQY
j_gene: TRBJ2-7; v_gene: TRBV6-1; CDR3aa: ASSRDSLYEQY
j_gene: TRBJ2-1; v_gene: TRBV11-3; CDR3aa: ASSIRLAGGLNEQF
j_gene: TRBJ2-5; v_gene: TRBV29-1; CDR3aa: SVEGGPPVRETQY
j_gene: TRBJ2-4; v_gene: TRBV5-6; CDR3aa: ASSLGVRYKNIQY
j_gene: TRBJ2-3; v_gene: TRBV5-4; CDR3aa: ASSGGTSGEVDTQY
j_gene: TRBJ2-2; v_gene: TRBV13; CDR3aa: ASSFAWPGQRDTGELF
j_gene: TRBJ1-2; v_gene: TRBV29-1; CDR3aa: SVEGQGEGGYT
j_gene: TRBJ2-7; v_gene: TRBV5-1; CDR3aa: ASSLVLGGRSYEQY
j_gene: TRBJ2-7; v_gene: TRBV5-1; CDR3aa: ASSLGMTAPVGEQY
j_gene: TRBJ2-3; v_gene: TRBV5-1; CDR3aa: ASSPRGTSGGTDTQY
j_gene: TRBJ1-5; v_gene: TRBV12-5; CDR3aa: ASGLRGTTPYQPQH
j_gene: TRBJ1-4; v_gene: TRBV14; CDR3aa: ASSQLTSFNEKLF
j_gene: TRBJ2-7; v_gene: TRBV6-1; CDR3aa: ASSELLYEQY
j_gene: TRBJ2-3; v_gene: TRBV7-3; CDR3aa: ASSGLGGADTQY
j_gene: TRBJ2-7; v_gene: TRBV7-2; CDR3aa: ASSVGTSSYEQY
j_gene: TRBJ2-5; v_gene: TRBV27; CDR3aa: ASSFNAPGETQY
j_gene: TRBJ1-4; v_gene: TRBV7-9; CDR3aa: ASSSTARGMDEKLF
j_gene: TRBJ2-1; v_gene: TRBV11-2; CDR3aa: ASSLASLYEQF
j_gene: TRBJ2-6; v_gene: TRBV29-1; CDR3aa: SVVSGANVLT
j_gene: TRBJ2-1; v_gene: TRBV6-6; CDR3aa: ASGGHNEQF
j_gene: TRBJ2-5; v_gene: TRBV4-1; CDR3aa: ASSQLRDRETQY
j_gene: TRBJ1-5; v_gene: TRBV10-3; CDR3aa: AIGTRVGQPQH
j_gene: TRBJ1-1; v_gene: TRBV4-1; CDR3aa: ASSQVGGKNTEAF
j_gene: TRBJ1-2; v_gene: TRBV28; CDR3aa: ASSLPGIYGYT
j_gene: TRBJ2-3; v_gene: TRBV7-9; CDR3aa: ASRTSGRPDTQY
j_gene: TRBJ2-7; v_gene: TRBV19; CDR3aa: ASKNGIGSYEQY
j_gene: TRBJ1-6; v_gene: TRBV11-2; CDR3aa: ASSLDRQGQGPLH
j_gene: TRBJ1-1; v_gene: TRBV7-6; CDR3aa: ASSSWDRGNTEAF
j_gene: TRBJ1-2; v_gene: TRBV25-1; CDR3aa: ASSERALGYT
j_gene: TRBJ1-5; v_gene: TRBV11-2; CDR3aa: ASSLDTSGWGQPQH
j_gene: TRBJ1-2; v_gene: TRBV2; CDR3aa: ASSFHPRVGNYGYT
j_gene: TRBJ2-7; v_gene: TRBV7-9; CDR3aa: ASSYFSYEQY
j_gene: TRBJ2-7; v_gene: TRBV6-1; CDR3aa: ASSEVGRGTPFYEQY
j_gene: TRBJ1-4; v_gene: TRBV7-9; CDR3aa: ASRPTGYREKLF
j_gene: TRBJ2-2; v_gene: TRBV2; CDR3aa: ASREKMSGELF